The T cell receptor beta chain described here comes from a study of blood T cell repertoires in COVID-19. About the research overall: Material from acute and convalescent COVID-19 was sourced from the United States, Italy and Spain. The analysed material was cDNA or gDNA that came from T cells, B-cell-depleted T cells, or PBMCs.

Original data processing: The assay estimated nucleated cells by amplifying reference gene primers. The assay was immunoSEQ multiplex PCR, and TCRdb's table has in-frame clones only and misses some. Clone size and V and J calls were adopted from that table, with D and trimming inferred from the DNA. The sample shows about 170,000 clones, roughly 84% of them seen only once. In germline, CDR1 is SGHVS, CDR2 FQNEAQ. The CDR3 spans 16 residues. The germline V and J ends were trimmed by 2 bases and 0 bases, with 13 bases remaining between them. The sample was peripheral blood. The source of this sequence is a woman in her 70s with COVID-19, enrolled during active disease. The rearrangement uses TRBV7-8 and TRBJ1-1; possible D gene TRBD1, 6 bases. In DNA form, the CDR3 reads TGTGCCAGCAGCTTATGGGGACGGGACATGAACACTGAAGCTTTCTTT. Its protein is CASSLWGRDMNTEAFF.